One T cell receptor beta chain is described in this entry. Germline lookup yields CDR1 DFQATT and CDR2 SNEGSKA (reference sequence). Trimming removed 3 bases from V and 3 bases from J; junction bases left unmatched: 9. The CDR3 runs 16 residues. This sample was included in a study of T cells in Graves' hyperthyroidism and ophthalmopathy. Criteria for exclusion of patients were uncontrolled infection, other autoimmune disease, pregnancy or lactation. Every diagnosis used clinical symptoms, serum thyroxine and TRAb, thyroid ultrasound and orbital computed tomography. RNA transcripts provided the source from which TCR beta CDR3 regions were amplified. TCR CDR3 regions were first amplified by RT-PCR with HTBI primers. TCRdb processed the multiplex PCR reads anew with MiXCR; each CDR3 protein has one entry. Counted here are over 700,000 distinct CDR3 sequences, 38% occurring once; the ten biggest clones make up around 9.3%.

The sequencing sample was made of blood. This receptor was taken from a man aged 18 to 30 with Graves' hyperthyroidism. This chain joins TRBV20-1 and TRBJ2-2, with 8 positions matching TRBD2. CDR3 region: CSARRAGARHTGELFF. As DNA, the CDR3 is TGCAGTGCTAGGCGAGCGGGGGCGAGGCACACCGGGGAGCTGTTTTTT.